A selection of T cell receptor beta chains follows, all from one sample in a study of CD8 T cells in ankylosing spondylitis. TCRdb recomputed calls from the 5' RACE reads with MiXCR, one row per CDR3 protein. The sample has about 240,000 distinct CDR3 sequences, 8% to 9.5% seen once. Specimen: blood, either unsorted or a sorted T cell fraction (not recorded which). The receptors originated from a male donor with ankylosing spondylitis or in good health (not recorded which). Both conserved end residues are trimmed from each CDR3. The D gene is left open where the match is weak.

v_gene	j_gene	d_gene	CDR3aa
TRBV5-6	TRBJ2-1	TRBD2	ASSSPSGLAGVGTYNEQF
TRBV20-1	TRBJ2-3	TRBD2	SAPTVAGNPDTQY
TRBV6-1	TRBJ1-5	TRBD1	ASSGGQGAGPNQPQH
TRBV20-1	TRBJ2-3	TRBD2	SAPGGFSTDTQY
TRBV7-9	TRBJ2-2	NA	ASSLFGGTGELF
TRBV30	TRBJ2-7	NA	ACRDNTYEQY
TRBV20-1	TRBJ2-3	NA	SAVRVSVPDTQY
TRBV11-3	TRBJ2-3	NA	ASSLVGSADTQY
TRBV20-1	TRBJ2-4	TRBD2	SAGLAGGGAKNIQY
TRBV7-2	TRBJ2-5	NA	ASSRGVVVESETQY
TRBV7-3	TRBJ2-3	NA	ASSFSPAADTQY
TRBV11-2	TRBJ2-1	NA	ASSFGRLASNEQF
TRBV7-9	TRBJ2-7	NA	ASSPSGRAYEQY
TRBV5-1	TRBJ2-7	NA	ASSFLRNEQY
TRBV5-1	TRBJ1-1	NA	ASSPGHPEAF
TRBV20-1	TRBJ2-1	NA	SAAVGYYNEQF
TRBV20-1	TRBJ1-4	NA	SAPGMANEKLF
TRBV29-1	TRBJ2-5	NA	SVELWEQETQY
TRBV6-2/TRBV6-3	TRBJ2-1	TRBD1	ASSYRRTGTYSYNEQF
TRBV12-3/TRBV12-4	TRBJ1-1	NA	ASSPGGGRAEAF
TRBV5-1	TRBJ2-3	TRBD2	ASSLLAGSTDTQY
TRBV15	TRBJ2-2	NA	ATSTGLLAGELF
TRBV29-1	TRBJ2-3	TRBD2	SVEPSGSGIDTQY
TRBV4-2	TRBJ2-1	TRBD2	ASSQDRSGRLDEQF
TRBV20-1	TRBJ2-3	NA	SATGTRHPGQY
TRBV12-3/TRBV12-4	TRBJ2-4	NA	ASSLPLASENIQY
TRBV18	TRBJ2-3	NA	ASSQGSDTQY
TRBV5-8	TRBJ2-3	NA	ASEGDTQY
TRBV29-1	TRBJ1-2	NA	SVERQGSYGYT
TRBV7-9	TRBJ2-1	TRBD2	ASSSFQREGSYNEQF
TRBV20-1	TRBJ2-2	TRBD2	SARDSSGVDTGELF
TRBV7-2	TRBJ2-3	TRBD2	ASSFDTGLAGVRAQY
TRBV7-6	TRBJ1-1	NA	ASSLAPGAGTEAF
TRBV30	TRBJ2-5	NA	AWSRGRAEETQY
TRBV12-3/TRBV12-4	TRBJ1-3	TRBD1	ASSSPNRGRNTIY
TRBV7-2	TRBJ2-1	NA	ASSPRIHEQF
TRBV5-6	TRBJ2-3	TRBD2	ASSLAASTDTQY
TRBV18	TRBJ1-1	NA	ASSPVVGGTEAF
TRBV7-2	TRBJ1-1	NA	ASSFQVNTEAF
TRBV7-7	TRBJ2-3	NA	ASSRADADTQY
TRBV12-3/TRBV12-4	TRBJ1-1	NA	ASTRGVQNTEAF
TRBV24-1	TRBJ2-1	NA	ATSDLRYNEQF
TRBV7-6	TRBJ1-5	NA	ASSLELNQPQH
TRBV9	TRBJ2-7	TRBD2	ASSVGGGNYEQY
TRBV30	TRBJ1-3	NA	AWSDGNTIY